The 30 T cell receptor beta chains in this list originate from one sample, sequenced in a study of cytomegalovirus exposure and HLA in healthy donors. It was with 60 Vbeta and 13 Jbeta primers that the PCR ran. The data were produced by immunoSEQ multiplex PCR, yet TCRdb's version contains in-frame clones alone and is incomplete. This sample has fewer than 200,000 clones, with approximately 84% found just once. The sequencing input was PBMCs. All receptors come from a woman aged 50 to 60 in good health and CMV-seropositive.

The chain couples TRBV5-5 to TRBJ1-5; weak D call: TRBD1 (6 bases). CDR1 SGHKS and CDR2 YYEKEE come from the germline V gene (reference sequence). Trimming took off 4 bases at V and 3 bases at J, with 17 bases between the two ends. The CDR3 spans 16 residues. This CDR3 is CASSQMGGLNNQPQHF. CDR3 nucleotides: TGTGCCAGCAGCCAAATGGGGGGGCTTAACAATCAGCCCCAGCATTTT.

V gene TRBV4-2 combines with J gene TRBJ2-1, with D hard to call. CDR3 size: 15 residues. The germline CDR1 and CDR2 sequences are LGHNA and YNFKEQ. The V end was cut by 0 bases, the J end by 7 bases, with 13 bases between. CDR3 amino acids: CASSQEGAVANEQFF. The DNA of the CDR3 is TGTGCCAGCAGCCAAGAAGGAGCCGTGGCGAATGAGCAGTTCTTC.

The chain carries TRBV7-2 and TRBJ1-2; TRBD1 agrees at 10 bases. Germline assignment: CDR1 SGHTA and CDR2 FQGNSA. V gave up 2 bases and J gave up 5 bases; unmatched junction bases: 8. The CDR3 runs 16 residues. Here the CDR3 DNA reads TGTGCCAGCAGCTTACCGGGACAGGGGTCGCAATATGGCTACACCTTC. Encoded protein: CASSLPGQGSQYGYTF.

CDR3 DNA: TGCGCCAGCAGCCCCGGCAAGGAGCGGAGGTCCTACAATGAGCAGTTCTTC. It is translated as CASSPGKERRSYNEQFF. The genes are TRBV4-3 and TRBJ2-1; possible D gene TRBD2, 5 bases. The V end was cut by 4 bases, the J end by 1 base, with 17 bases between. The germline V gene encodes CDR1 LGHNA and CDR2 YSLEER. The CDR3 length is 17 residues.

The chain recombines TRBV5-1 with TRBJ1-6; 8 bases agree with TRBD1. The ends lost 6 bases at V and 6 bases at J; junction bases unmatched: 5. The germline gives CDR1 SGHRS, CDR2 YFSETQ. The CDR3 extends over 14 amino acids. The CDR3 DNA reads TGCGCCAGCACTAGGGGACAGGTTAATTCACCCCTCCACTTT. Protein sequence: CASTRGQVNSPLHF.

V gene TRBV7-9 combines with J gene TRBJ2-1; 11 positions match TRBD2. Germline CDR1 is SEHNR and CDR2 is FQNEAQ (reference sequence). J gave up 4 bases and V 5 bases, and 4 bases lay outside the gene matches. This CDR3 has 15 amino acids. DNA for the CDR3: TGTGCCAGCAGCCTCTCTAGCGGGAGGTACAATGAGCAGTTCTTC. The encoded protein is CASSLSSGRYNEQFF. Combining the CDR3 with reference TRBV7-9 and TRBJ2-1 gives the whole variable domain DTGVSQNPRHKITKRGQNVTFRCDPISEHNRLYWYRQTLGQGPEFLTYFQNEAQLEKSRLLSDRFSAERPKGSFSTLEIQRTEQGDSAMYLCASSLSSGRYNEQFFGPGTRLTVL.

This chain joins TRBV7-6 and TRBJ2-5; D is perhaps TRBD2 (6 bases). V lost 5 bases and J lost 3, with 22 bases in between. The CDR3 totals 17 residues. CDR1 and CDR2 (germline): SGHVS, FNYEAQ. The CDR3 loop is CASSAIPPGSGEETQYF. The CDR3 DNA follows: TGTGCCAGCAGCGCCATACCTCCGGGATCGGGGGAAGAGACCCAGTACTTC.

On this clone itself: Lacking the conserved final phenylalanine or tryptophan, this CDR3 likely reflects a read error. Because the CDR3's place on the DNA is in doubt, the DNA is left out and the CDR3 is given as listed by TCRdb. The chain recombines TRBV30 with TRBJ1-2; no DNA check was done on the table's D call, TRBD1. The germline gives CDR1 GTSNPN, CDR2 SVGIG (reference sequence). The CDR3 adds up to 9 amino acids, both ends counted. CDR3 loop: CAWSPWDIS.

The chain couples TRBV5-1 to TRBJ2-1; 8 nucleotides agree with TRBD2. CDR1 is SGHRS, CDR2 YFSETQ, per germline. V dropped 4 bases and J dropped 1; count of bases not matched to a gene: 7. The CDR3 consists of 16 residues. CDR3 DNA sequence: TGCGCCAGCAGCGCCACGGGGGGGGGATCCTACAATGAGCAGTTCTTC. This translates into CASSATGGGSYNEQFF.

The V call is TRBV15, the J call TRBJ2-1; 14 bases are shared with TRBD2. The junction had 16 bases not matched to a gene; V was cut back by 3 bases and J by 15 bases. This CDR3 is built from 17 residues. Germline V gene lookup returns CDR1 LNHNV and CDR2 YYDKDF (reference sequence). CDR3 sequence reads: CATSSPPGGTSGSKRFF. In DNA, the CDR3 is TGTGCCACCAGCAGTCCCCCAGGGGGGACTAGCGGGAGCAAGAGGTTCTTC.

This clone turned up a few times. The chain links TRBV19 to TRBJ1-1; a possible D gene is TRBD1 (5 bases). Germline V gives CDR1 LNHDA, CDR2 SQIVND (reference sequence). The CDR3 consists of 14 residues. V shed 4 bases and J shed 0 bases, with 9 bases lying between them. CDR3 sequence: CASSTGHLNTEAFF. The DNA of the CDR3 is TGTGCCAGTAGTACCGGACACTTGAACACTGAAGCTTTCTTT.

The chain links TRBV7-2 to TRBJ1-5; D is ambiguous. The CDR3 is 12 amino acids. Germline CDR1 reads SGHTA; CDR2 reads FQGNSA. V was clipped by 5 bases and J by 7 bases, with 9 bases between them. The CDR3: CASSPFGQPQHF. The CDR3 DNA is TGTGCCAGCAGCCCCTTCGGGCAGCCCCAGCATTTT.

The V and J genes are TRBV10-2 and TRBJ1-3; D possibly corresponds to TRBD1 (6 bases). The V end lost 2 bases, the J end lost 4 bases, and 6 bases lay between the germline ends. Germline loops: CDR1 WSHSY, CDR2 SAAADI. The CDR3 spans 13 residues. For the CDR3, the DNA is TGCGCCAGCAGTGAGGGACAGGGAAACACCATATATTTT. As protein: CASSEGQGNTIYF.

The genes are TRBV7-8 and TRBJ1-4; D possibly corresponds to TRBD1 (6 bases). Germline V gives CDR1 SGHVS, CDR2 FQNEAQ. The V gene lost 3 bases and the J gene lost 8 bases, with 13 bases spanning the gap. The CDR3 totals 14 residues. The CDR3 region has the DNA TGTGCCAGCAGCTTGGCAGGGGATCGCGAAAAACTGTTTTTT. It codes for CASSLAGDREKLFF.

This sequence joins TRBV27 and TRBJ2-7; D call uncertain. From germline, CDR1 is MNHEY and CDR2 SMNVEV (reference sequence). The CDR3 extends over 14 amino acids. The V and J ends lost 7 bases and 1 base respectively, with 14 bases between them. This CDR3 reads CASTTRDGSYEQYF. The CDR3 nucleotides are TGTGCCAGCACGACACGTGACGGATCCTACGAGCAGTACTTC.

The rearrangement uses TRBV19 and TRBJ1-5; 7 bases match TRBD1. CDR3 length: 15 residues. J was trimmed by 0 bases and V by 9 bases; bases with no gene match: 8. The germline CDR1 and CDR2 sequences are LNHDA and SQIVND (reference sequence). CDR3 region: CASQPGQHSNQPQHF. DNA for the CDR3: TGTGCCAGCCAGCCGGGACAGCATAGCAATCAGCCCCAGCATTTT.

CDR3 sequence: CASSLAAGRDTEAFF. In DNA, the CDR3 is TGTGCCAGCAGCTTGGCCGCCGGCCGGGACACTGAAGCTTTCTTT. The chain carries TRBV5-5 and TRBJ1-1; no reliable D call. Germline loops: CDR1 SGHKS, CDR2 YYEKEE (reference sequence). CDR3 length: 15 residues. Deletions cut 0 bases from V and 3 bases from J, with 12 bases between.

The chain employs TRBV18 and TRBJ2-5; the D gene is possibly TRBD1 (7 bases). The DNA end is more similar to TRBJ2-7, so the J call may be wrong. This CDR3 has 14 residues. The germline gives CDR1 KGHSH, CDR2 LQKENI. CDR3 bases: TGTGCCAGCTCGGAGGGGGCCACCGATCCCGAGCAGTACTTC. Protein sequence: CASSEGATDPEQYF.

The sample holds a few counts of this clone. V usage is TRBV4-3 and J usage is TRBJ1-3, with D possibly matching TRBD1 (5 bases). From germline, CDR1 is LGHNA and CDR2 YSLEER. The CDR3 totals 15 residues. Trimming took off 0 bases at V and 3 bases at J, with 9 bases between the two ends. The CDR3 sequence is CASSQEYGGGNTIYF. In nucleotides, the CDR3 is TGCGCCAGCAGCCAAGAATACGGGGGTGGAAACACCATATATTTT.

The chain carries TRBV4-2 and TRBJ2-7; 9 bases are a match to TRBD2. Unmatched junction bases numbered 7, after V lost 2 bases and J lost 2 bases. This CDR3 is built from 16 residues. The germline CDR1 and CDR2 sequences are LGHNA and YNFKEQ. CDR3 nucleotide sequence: TGTGCCAGCAGCCAACCCTCTAGCGGGGCTACCTACGAGCAGTACTTC. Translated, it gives CASSQPSSGATYEQYF.

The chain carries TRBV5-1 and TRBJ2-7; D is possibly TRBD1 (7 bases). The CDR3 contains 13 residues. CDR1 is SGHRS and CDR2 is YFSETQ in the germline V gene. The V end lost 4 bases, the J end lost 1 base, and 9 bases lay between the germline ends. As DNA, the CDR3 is TGCGCCAGCAGCGCGGGACAGTCCTACGAGCAGTACTTC. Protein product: CASSAGQSYEQYF.

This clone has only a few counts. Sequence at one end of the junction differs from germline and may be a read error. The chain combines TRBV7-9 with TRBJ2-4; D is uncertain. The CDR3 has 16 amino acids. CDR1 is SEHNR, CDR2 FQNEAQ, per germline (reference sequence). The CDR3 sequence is CSSSPTLRLAKNIQYF. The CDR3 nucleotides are TGTTCCAGCAGCCCGACTTTACGTCTAGCCAAAAACATTCAGTACTTC.

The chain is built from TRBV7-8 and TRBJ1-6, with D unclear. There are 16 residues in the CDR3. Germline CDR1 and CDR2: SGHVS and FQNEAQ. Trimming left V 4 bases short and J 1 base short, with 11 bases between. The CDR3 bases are TGTGCCAGCAGCTCAACAGTTAAATCCTATAATTCACCCCTCCACTTT. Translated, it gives CASSSTVKSYNSPLHF. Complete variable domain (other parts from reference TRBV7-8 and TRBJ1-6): GAGVSQSPRYKVAKRGQDVALRCDPISGHVSLFWYQQALGQGPEFLTYFQNEAQLDKSGLPSDRFFAERPEGSVSTLKIQRTQQEDSAVYLCASSSTVKSYNSPLHFGNGTRLTVT.

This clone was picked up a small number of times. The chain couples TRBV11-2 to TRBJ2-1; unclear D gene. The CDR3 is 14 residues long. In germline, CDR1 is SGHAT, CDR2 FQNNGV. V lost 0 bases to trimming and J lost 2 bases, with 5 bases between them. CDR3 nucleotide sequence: TGTGCCAGCAGCTTAGAACGGGCCTACAATGAGCAGTTCTTC. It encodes CASSLERAYNEQFF.

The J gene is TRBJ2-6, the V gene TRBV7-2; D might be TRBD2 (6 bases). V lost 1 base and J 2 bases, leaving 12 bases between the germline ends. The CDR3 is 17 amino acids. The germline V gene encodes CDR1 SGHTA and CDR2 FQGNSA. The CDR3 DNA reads TGTGCCAGCAGCTTAGACCCGGGACTCCCTGGGGCCAACGTCCTGACTTTC. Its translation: CASSLDPGLPGANVLTF.

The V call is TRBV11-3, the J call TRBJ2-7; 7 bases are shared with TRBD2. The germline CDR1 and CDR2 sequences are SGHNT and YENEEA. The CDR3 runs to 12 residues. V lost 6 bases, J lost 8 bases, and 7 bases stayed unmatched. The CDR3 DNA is TGTGCCAGCAGTTTGGGGGGGGGAAAGCAGTACTTC. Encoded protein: CASSLGGGKQYF.

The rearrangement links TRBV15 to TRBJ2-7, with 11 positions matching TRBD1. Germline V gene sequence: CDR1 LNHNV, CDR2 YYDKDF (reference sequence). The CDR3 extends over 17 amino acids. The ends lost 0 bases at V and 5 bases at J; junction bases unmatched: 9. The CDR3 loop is CATSRDYNRDRGDEQYF. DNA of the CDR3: TGTGCCACCAGCAGAGACTATAACCGGGACAGGGGGGACGAGCAGTACTTC.

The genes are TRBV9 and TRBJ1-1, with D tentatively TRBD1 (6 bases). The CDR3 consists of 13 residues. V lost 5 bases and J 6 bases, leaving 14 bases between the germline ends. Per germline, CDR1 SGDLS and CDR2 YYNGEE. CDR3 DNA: TGTGCCAGCAGTGTCCATCAGGGGCCTGAAGCTTTCTTT. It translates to CASSVHQGPEAFF.

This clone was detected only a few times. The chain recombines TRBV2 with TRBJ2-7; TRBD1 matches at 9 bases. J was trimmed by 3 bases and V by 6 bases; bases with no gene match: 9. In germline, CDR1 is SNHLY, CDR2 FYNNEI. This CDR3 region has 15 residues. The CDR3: CASRYRGQGFYEQYF. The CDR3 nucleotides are TGTGCCAGCAGATACCGTGGACAGGGGTTCTACGAGCAGTACTTC.

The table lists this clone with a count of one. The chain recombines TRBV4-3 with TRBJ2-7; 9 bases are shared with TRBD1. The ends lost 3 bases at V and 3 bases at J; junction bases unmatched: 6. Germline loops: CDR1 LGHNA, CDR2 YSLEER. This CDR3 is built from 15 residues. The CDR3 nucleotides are TGCGCCAGCAGCCAGTCCGGGACAGGGAACTACGAGCAGTACTTC. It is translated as CASSQSGTGNYEQYF.